This TCR beta chain was identified in a study of blood T cell repertoires in COVID-19. About the research overall: Donors in the United States, Italy and Spain gave samples during acute or convalescent COVID-19. T cells, B-cell-depleted T cells, or PBMCs provided the cDNA or gDNA that served as material.

In the original analysis: The authors estimated nucleated cell counts from reference gene primer amplification. Profiling relied on immunoSEQ multiplex PCR, and the TCRdb table lists in-frame clones only, not all of them. From that table come the V and J calls and clone size; the DNA was used to work out D and trimming. Among over 100,000 clones, 70% to 85% were seen once, and the ten largest hold 9% to 15%. The sequenced sample was peripheral blood. The clonotype originates from a woman aged 55-69 years with acute or convalescent COVID-19.

DNA for the CDR3: TGCGCCAGCAGTTACGTGGGGTCGACAGGGACAAGGACTGAAGCTTTCTTT. This encodes CASSYVGSTGTRTEAFF. The chain has TRBV10-2 and TRBJ1-1; TRBD1 aligns across 7 bases. V shed 5 bases and J 5 bases; nucleotides not matched to a gene: 17. This CDR3 is 17 amino acids long. CDR1 and CDR2 (germline): WSHSY, SAAADI.